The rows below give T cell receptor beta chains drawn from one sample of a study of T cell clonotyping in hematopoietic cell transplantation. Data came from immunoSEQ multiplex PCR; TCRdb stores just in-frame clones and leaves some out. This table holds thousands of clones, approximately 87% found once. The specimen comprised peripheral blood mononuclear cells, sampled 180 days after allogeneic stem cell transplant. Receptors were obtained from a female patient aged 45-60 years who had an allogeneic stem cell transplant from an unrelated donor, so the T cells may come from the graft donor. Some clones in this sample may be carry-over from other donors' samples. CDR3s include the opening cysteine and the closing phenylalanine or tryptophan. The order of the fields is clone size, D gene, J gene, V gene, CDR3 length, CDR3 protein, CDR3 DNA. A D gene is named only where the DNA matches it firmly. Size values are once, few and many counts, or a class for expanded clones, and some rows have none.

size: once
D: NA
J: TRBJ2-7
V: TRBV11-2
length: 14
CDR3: CASSPQRLTYEQYF
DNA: TGTGCCAGCAGCCCGCAGCGTTTGACCTACGAGCAGTACTTC

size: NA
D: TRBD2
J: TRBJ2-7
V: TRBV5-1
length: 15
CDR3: CASSPGRALLGEQYF
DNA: TGCGCCAGCAGCCCCGGGAGGGCGCTATTGGGGGAGCAGTACTTC

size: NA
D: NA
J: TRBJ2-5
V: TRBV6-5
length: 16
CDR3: CASSYSPGHLSETQYF
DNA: TGTGCCAGCAGTTACTCACCGGGACACCTGTCGGAGACCCAGTACTTC

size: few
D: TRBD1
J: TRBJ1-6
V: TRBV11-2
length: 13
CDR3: CASSLGTGSPLHF
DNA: TGTGCCAGCAGCTTAGGGACAGGATCACCCCTCCACTTT

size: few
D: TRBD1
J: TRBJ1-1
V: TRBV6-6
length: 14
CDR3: CASSYSGQGTEAFF
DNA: TGTGCCAGCAGTTATTCTGGACAGGGCACTGAAGCTTTCTTT

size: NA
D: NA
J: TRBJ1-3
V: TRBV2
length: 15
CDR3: CASTRGGSSGNTIYF
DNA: TGTGCCAGCACACGAGGGGGGAGCTCTGGAAACACCATATATTTT

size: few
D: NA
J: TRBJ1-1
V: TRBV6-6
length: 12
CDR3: CASSSGMTEAFF
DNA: TGTGCCAGCAGTTCCGGGATGACTGAAGCTTTCTTT

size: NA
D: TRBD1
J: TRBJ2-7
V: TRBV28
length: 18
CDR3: CASSPHPRWTGDSYEQYF
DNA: TGTGCCAGCAGTCCGCACCCTCGGTGGACAGGAGACTCCTACGAGCAGTACTTC

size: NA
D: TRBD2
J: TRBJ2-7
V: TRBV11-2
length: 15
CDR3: CASSPSGGSSYEQYF
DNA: TGTGCCAGCAGTCCCAGCGGGGGTAGCTCCTACGAGCAGTACTTC

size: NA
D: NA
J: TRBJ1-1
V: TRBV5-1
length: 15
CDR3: CASSFLATGNTEAFF
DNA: TGCGCCAGCAGCTTCCTAGCCACAGGCAACACTGAAGCTTTCTTT

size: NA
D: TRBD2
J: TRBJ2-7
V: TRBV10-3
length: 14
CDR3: CAISGAGGFSEQYF
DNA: TGTGCCATCAGTGGTGCGGGGGGCTTTTCCGAGCAGTACTTC

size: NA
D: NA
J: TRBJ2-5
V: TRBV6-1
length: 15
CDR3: CASSEARLPPETQYF
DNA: TGTGCCAGCAGTGAGGCCAGGCTGCCGCCGGAGACCCAGTACTTC

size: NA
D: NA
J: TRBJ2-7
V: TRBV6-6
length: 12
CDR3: CASSLRRGEQYF
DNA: TGTGCCAGCAGCTTGAGAAGAGGCGAGCAGTACTTC

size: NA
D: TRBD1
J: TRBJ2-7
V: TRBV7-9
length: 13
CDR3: CASSRDRSYEQYF
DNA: TGTGCCAGCAGCCGGGACAGGTCCTACGAGCAGTACTTC

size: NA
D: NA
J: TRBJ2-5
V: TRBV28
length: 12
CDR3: CASSWDRETQYF
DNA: TGTGCCAGCAGCTGGGATCGAGAGACCCAGTACTTC

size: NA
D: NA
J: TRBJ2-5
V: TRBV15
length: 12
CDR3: CATSRQKETQYF
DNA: TGTGCCACCAGTCGTCAAAAAGAGACCCAGTACTTC

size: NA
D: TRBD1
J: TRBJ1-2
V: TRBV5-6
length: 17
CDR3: CASFQRGNRGLVYGYTF
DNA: TGTGCCAGCTTTCAGAGGGGGAACAGGGGGCTGGTCTATGGCTACACCTTC

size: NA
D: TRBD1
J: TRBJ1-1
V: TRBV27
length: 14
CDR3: CASSLSPGGTEAFF
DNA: TGTGCCAGCAGTTTATCCCCAGGGGGGACTGAAGCTTTCTTT

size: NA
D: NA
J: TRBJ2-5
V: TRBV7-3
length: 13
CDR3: CASSSSLQETQYF
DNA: TGTGCCAGCAGCTCCTCCCTACAAGAGACCCAGTACTTC

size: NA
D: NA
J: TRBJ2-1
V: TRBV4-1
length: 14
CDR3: CASSGWLSYNEQFF
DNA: TGCGCCAGCAGCGGATGGTTATCCTACAATGAGCAGTTCTTC

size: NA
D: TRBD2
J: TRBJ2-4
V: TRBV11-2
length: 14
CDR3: CASSPGLASNIQYF
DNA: TGTGCCAGCAGCCCCGGACTAGCCTCAAACATTCAGTACTTC

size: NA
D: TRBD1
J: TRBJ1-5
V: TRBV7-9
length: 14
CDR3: CASRAQGSNQPQHF
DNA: TGTGCCAGCAGGGCACAGGGGAGCAATCAGCCCCAGCATTTT

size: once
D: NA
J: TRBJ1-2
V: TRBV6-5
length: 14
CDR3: CASSHQGGSDGYTF
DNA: TGTGCCAGCAGTCACCAAGGAGGGAGTGATGGCTACACCTTC

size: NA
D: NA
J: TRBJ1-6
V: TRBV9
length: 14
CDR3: CASSVGYTNSPLHF
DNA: TGTGCCAGCAGCGTAGGATATACCAATTCACCCCTCCACTTT

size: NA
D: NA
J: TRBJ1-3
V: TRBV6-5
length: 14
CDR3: CASRGRGEGNTIYF
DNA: TGTGCCAGCAGGGGCAGGGGAGAAGGAAACACCATATATTTT

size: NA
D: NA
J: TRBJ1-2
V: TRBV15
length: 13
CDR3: CATSRGGDYGYTF
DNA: TGTGCCACCAGCAGAGGGGGGGACTATGGCTACACCTTC

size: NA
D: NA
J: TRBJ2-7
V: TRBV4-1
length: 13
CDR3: CASSPSPRGEQYF
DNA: TGCGCCAGCAGCCCCAGCCCTCGGGGCGAGCAGTACTTC

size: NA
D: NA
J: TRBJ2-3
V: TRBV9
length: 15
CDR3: CASSVVWRDTDTQYF
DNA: TGTGCCAGCAGCGTAGTTTGGCGGGACACAGATACGCAGTATTTT

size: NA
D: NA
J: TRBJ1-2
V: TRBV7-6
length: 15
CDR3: CASSLEPGQLFGYTF
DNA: TGTGCCAGCAGCTTAGAACCGGGACAACTCTTTGGCTACACCTTC

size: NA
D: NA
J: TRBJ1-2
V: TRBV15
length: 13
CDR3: CATSGSANYGYTF
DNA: TGTGCCACCAGCGGGAGTGCTAACTATGGCTACACCTTC

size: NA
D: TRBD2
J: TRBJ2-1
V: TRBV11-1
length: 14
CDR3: CASSHTSVGNEQFF
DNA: TGTGCCAGCAGCCACACTAGCGTGGGAAATGAGCAGTTCTTC

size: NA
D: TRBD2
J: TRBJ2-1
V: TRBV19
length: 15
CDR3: CASSMTSGAYNEQFF
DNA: TGTGCCAGTAGTATGACTAGCGGAGCCTACAATGAGCAGTTCTTC

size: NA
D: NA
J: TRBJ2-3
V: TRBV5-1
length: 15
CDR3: CASSPGDHRTDTQYF
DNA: TGCGCCAGCAGCCCTGGGGACCACAGGACAGATACGCAGTATTTT

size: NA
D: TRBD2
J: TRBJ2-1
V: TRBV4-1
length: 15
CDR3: CASSQGRGGANEQFF
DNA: TGCGCCAGCAGCCAAGGGCGGGGGGGGGCCAATGAGCAGTTCTTC

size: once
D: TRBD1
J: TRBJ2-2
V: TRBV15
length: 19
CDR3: CATSREMRTGTEDTGELFF
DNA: TGTGCCACCAGCAGAGAAATGAGAACAGGGACAGAAGACACCGGGGAGCTGTTTTTT

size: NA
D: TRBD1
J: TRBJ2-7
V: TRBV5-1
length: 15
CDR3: CASSFAPGQGGEQYF
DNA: TGCGCCAGCAGCTTTGCACCGGGACAGGGAGGCGAGCAGTACTTC

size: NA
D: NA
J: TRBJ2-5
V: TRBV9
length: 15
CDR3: CASTRDGRGQETQYF
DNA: TGTGCCAGCACACGAGACGGCAGGGGTCAAGAGACCCAGTACTTC

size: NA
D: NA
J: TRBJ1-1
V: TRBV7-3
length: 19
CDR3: CASSLKGHSWGRANTEAFF
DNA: TGTGCCAGCAGCTTAAAGGGCCACTCCTGGGGGCGGGCGAACACTGAAGCTTTCTTT

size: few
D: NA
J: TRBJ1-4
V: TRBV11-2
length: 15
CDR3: CASSFIAGAGEKLFF
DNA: TGTGCCAGCAGCTTTATCGCCGGGGCTGGTGAAAAACTGTTTTTT

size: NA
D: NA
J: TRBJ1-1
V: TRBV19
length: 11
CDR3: CASRRYTEAFF
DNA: TGTGCCAGTAGGAGGTACACTGAAGCTTTCTTT

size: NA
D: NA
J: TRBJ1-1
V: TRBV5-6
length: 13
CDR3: CASAPWGPTEAFF
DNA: TGTGCCAGCGCCCCCTGGGGTCCCACTGAAGCTTTCTTT

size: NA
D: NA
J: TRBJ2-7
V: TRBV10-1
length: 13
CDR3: CASPTPIGNEQYF
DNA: TGCGCCAGCCCTACCCCGATCGGGAACGAGCAGTACTTC

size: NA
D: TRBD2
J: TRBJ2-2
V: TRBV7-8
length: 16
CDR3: CASRLVGGGITGELFF
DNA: TGTGCCAGCCGCCTGGTCGGCGGGGGTATCACCGGGGAGCTGTTTTTT

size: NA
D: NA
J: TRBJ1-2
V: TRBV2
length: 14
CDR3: CASSEERSRYGYTF
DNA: TGTGCCAGCAGTGAAGAAAGGAGCCGCTATGGCTACACCTTC

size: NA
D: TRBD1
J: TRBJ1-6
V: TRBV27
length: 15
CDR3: CASSKQDRRNSPLHF
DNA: TGTGCCAGCAGCAAACAGGACAGGCGGAATTCACCCCTCCACTTT

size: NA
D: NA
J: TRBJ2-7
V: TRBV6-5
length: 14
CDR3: CASSYLDSSYEQYF
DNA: TGTGCCAGCAGTTACCTCGACAGCTCCTACGAGCAGTACTTC

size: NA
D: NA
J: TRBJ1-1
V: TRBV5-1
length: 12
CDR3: CASSLGDTEAFF
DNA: TGCGCCAGCAGCTTAGGGGACACTGAAGCTTTCTTT

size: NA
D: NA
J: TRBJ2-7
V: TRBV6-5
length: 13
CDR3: CASSYRDSYEQYF
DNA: TGTGCCAGCAGTTACAGGGACTCCTACGAGCAGTACTTC

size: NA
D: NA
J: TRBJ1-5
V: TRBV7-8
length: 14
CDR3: CASSPGAGTQPQHF
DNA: TGTGCCAGCAGCCCCGGGGCGGGGACCCAGCCCCAGCATTTT

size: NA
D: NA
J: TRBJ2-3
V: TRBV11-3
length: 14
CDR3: CASSFQNGGDTQYF
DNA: TGTGCCAGCAGCTTTCAAAACGGCGGAGATACGCAGTATTTT

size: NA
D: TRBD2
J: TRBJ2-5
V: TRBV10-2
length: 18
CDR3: CASRPFSGTSDYQETQYF
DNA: TGCGCCAGCCGCCCTTTTTCGGGGACTAGCGACTACCAAGAGACCCAGTACTTC

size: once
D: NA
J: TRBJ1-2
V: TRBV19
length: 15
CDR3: CASSMSSWGSYGYTF
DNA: TGTGCCAGTAGTATGTCCAGTTGGGGGTCCTATGGCTACACCTTC

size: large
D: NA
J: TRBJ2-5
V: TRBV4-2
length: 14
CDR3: CASSQAAPGETQYF
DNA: TGTGCCAGCAGCCAAGCCGCCCCGGGGGAGACCCAGTACTTC

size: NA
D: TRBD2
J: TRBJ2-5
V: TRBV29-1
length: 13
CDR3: CSEERGPSETQYF
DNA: TGCAGCGAAGAGCGGGGGCCCTCGGAGACCCAGTACTTC

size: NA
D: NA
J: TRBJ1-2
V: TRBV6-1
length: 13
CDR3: CASSEDSNYGYTF
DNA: TGTGCCAGCAGTGAAGATTCTAACTATGGCTACACCTTC

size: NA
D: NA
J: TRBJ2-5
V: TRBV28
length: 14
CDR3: CASSLLSAGETQYF
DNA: TGTGCCAGCAGTTTACTGTCCGCAGGGGAGACCCAGTACTTC

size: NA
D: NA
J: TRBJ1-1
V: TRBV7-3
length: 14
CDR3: CASNPTGGNTEAFF
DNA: TGTGCCAGCAACCCAACGGGGGGGAACACTGAAGCTTTCTTT